This T cell receptor beta chain was profiled in a study of low-dose radiotherapy and immunotherapy resistance in tumors. Gene-specific TRAV and TRBV primers were used for first-strand cDNA, covering alpha and beta chains. A roughly 22-cycle PCR with a constant-region primer and V-primer adapter amplified TCRs. TCRdb passed the reads through MiXCR, listing each CDR3 protein once. This table holds around 60,000 distinct CDR3 sequences, about 23% found once. Time point in this sample: after trial treatment. Regarding treatment: LDRT plus nivolumab, ipilimumab, low-dose cyclophosphamide and aspirin (RACIN trial). The CDR3 sequence is 14 residues long. Germline V gives CDR1 SGHTA, CDR2 FQGNSA. Trimming took off 6 bases at V and 3 bases at J, with 14 bases between the two ends.

Material: PBMCs, obtained after low-dose radiotherapy plus immunotherapy. The chain couples TRBV7-2 to TRBJ1-2, with a possible D match to TRBD1 (6 bases). This receptor was identified in a male donor with prostate cancer. For the CDR3, the DNA is TGTGCCAGCAGGGGGACATTGGGATACTATGGCTACACCTTC. Its translation is CASRGTLGYYGYTF.